This is a list of T cell receptor beta chains from one sample in a study of OX40 agonist ivuxolimab in advanced cancers. The method was immunoSEQ multiplex PCR; TCRdb's version includes in-frame clones alone and lacks a portion of them. The sample carries some 28,000 clones, approximately 90% recorded once. This sample comprised CD4+ or CD8+ T cells sorted from blood, obtained in a trial of the OX40 agonist ivuxolimab. The origin of the receptors is an adult with an advanced solid tumor such as melanoma, head and neck, liver or kidney cancer. Both conserved end residues are part of each CDR3. D genes are given only for firm matches. The size entry is marked missing in some rows and otherwise reads once, few, many or a size class.

size: -; V: TRBV6-5; D: -; J: TRBJ2-3; CDR3: CASSYSRTVVTDTQYF; DNA: TGTGCCAGCAGTTACTCGCGGACAGTCGTAACAGATACGCAGTATTTT
size: -; V: TRBV6-5; D: TRBD2; J: TRBJ2-7; CDR3: CASSKTSGRARYF; DNA: TGTGCCAGCAGTAAAACTAGCGGGAGGGCCCGGTACTTC
size: -; V: TRBV4-3; D: -; J: TRBJ2-2; CDR3: CASSQVSSNTGELFF; DNA: TGCGCCAGCAGCCAAGTTAGCTCGAACACCGGGGAGCTGTTTTTT
size: -; V: TRBV9; D: TRBD2; J: TRBJ2-5; CDR3: CASSVDSGLAGIETQYF; DNA: TGTGCCAGCAGCGTAGATTCGGGTCTAGCGGGAATAGAGACCCAGTACTTC
size: once; V: TRBV29-1; D: TRBD2; J: TRBJ2-3; CDR3: CSVGEGLATTDTQYF; DNA: TGCAGCGTTGGGGAGGGGCTAGCAACAACAGATACGCAGTATTTT
size: -; V: TRBV7-9; D: TRBD2; J: TRBJ2-1; CDR3: CASSLPASGTSYNEQFF; DNA: TGTGCCAGCAGCTTACCGGCTAGCGGGACCTCCTACAATGAGCAGTTCTTC
size: -; V: TRBV13; D: TRBD2; J: TRBJ2-1; CDR3: CASSELAGEGQFF; DNA: TGTGCCAGCAGCGAACTAGCGGGAGAAGGGCAGTTCTTC
size: -; V: TRBV6-6; D: -; J: TRBJ2-7; CDR3: CASSTGNEQYF; DNA: TGTGCCAGCAGTACAGGGAACGAGCAGTACTTC
size: -; V: TRBV19; D: -; J: TRBJ1-1; CDR3: CASKVGGNTEAFF; DNA: TGTGCCAGTAAGGTCGGGGGGAACACTGAAGCTTTCTTT
size: -; V: TRBV14; D: TRBD2; J: TRBJ2-7; CDR3: CASSFRLAPYEQYF; DNA: TGTGCCAGCAGCTTCCGACTAGCGCCCTACGAGCAGTACTTC
size: -; V: TRBV7-2; D: -; J: TRBJ2-7; CDR3: CASSLLAIEQYF; DNA: TGTGCCAGCAGCTTGCTAGCGATCGAGCAGTACTTC
size: -; V: TRBV29-1; D: -; J: TRBJ2-1; CDR3: CSVEKSEQFF; DNA: TGCAGCGTTGAGAAGTCTGAGCAGTTCTTC
size: -; V: TRBV30; D: -; J: TRBJ1-5; CDR3: CAWDQGYSNQPQHF; DNA: TGTGCCTGGGATCAGGGTTATAGCAATCAGCCCCAGCATTTT
size: -; V: TRBV7-9; D: TRBD2; J: TRBJ2-1; CDR3: CASSLYGREAGEQFF; DNA: TGTGCCAGCAGCTTATACGGGCGGGAGGCGGGGGAGCAGTTCTTC
size: -; V: TRBV5-6; D: -; J: TRBJ2-1; CDR3: CASSLETSIAAVNEQFF; DNA: TGTGCCAGCAGCTTGGAGACTAGTATCGCCGCGGTCAATGAGCAGTTCTTC
size: few; V: TRBV7-9; D: -; J: TRBJ1-2; CDR3: CASYTLGGSEGYTF; DNA: TGTGCCAGCTACACATTGGGAGGGTCGGAAGGCTACACCTTC
size: once; V: TRBV18; D: -; J: TRBJ2-7; CDR3: CASSPTPGPKYEQYF; DNA: TGTGCCAGCTCACCAACGCCCGGGCCAAAATACGAGCAGTACTTC
size: -; V: TRBV7-9; D: -; J: TRBJ2-7; CDR3: CASSPPWGSYEQYF; DNA: TGTGCCAGCAGCCCCCCATGGGGGTCGTACGAGCAGTACTTC
size: -; V: TRBV9; D: -; J: TRBJ2-2; CDR3: CASSVGGKNTGELFF; DNA: TGTGCCAGCAGCGTAGGCGGGAAAAACACCGGGGAGCTGTTTTTT
size: -; V: TRBV7-2; D: -; J: TRBJ2-7; CDR3: CASSATDREQYF; DNA: TGTGCCAGCAGCGCGACTGATAGGGAGCAGTACTTC
size: medium-sized; V: TRBV19; D: -; J: TRBJ1-2; CDR3: CASRGTQEGRDRTYGYTF; DNA: TGTGCCAGTAGAGGCACTCAGGAAGGACGAGACAGGACCTATGGCTACACCTTC
size: -; V: TRBV28; D: -; J: TRBJ2-7; CDR3: CASSQTGLDYEQYF; DNA: TGTGCCAGCAGTCAGACAGGCCTCGACTACGAGCAGTACTTC
size: -; V: TRBV9; D: TRBD2; J: TRBJ2-7; CDR3: CASSVADGGIYEQYF; DNA: TGTGCCAGCAGCGTAGCGGACGGGGGGATCTACGAGCAGTACTTC
size: -; V: TRBV9; D: -; J: TRBJ2-7; CDR3: CASSVELASREQYF; DNA: TGTGCCAGCAGCGTCGAACTAGCTTCGCGGGAGCAGTACTTC
size: -; V: TRBV5-6; D: -; J: TRBJ2-1; CDR3: CASSLAASRGNEQFF; DNA: TGTGCCAGCAGCTTGGCGGCTAGTAGGGGCAATGAGCAGTTCTTC
size: -; V: TRBV27; D: -; J: TRBJ2-1; CDR3: CASSLLGNEQFF; DNA: TGTGCCAGCAGTTTATTAGGCAATGAGCAGTTCTTC
size: -; V: TRBV13; D: -; J: TRBJ2-7; CDR3: CASSLEVHEQYF; DNA: TGTGCCAGCAGCTTAGAGGTCCACGAGCAGTACTTC
size: -; V: TRBV16; D: TRBD2; J: TRBJ2-7; CDR3: CASSQKVAGLTYEQYF; DNA: TGTGCCAGCAGCCAGAAGGTAGCGGGCCTTACCTACGAGCAGTACTTC
size: -; V: TRBV19; D: -; J: TRBJ1-2; CDR3: CASLGDYGYTF; DNA: TGTGCCAGTCTGGGCGACTATGGCTACACCTTC
size: -; V: TRBV4-2; D: TRBD1; J: TRBJ1-1; CDR3: CASIRQGDTEAFF; DNA: TGTGCCAGCATCCGACAGGGTGACACTGAAGCTTTCTTT
size: few; V: TRBV19; D: -; J: TRBJ1-5; CDR3: CASSTVWGWDQPQHF; DNA: TGTGCCAGTAGTACGGTATGGGGTTGGGATCAGCCCCAGCATTTT
size: -; V: TRBV29-1; D: -; J: TRBJ2-7; CDR3: CSVEGGVSGSYEQYF; DNA: TGCAGCGTTGAAGGGGGGGTATCGGGCTCCTACGAGCAGTACTTC
size: -; V: TRBV11-2; D: -; J: TRBJ2-1; CDR3: CASSLRSAIYNEQFF; DNA: TGTGCCAGCAGCTTAAGATCCGCTATTTACAATGAGCAGTTCTTC
size: -; V: TRBV6-5; D: -; J: TRBJ2-7; CDR3: CASRPQDGAYEQYF; DNA: TGTGCCAGCAGACCCCAAGACGGTGCCTACGAGCAGTACTTC
size: -; V: TRBV10-3; D: TRBD1; J: TRBJ1-2; CDR3: CASQGQDYYGYTF; DNA: TGTGCCTCACAGGGGCAGGACTACTATGGCTACACCTTC
size: -; V: TRBV19; D: -; J: TRBJ2-2; CDR3: CASSIAQPPNTGELFF; DNA: TGTGCCAGTAGTATAGCACAGCCGCCGAACACCGGGGAGCTGTTTTTT
size: -; V: TRBV7-8; D: TRBD1; J: TRBJ2-2; CDR3: CASSPPNRGTGELFF; DNA: TGTGCCAGCAGCCCACCAAACAGGGGCACCGGGGAGCTGTTTTTT
size: -; V: TRBV4-3; D: -; J: TRBJ2-4; CDR3: CASSHLQGGRNIQYF; DNA: TGCGCCAGCAGCCATTTACAGGGCGGGAGAAACATTCAGTACTTC